The 26 T cell receptor beta chains in this list originate from one sample, sequenced in a study of T-cell memory formation after mild COVID-19. TCRdb re-called the 5' RACE reads with MiXCR, one entry per CDR3 protein. Among hundreds of thousands of distinct CDR3 sequences listed, about 19% were seen once. The sequenced sample was PBMCs or a T cell subset sorted from them (not recorded which). These TCRs come from an adult woman who had mild COVID-19 (a few samples of this study predate the infection). Cell type and time point are not known.

In its sample, this clonotype was seen a few times. The CDR3 DNA reads TGTGCCAGCAGTTCGCACAGGGGAATCGAGCAGTACTTC. The encoded protein is CASSSHRGIEQYF. This rearrangement joins TRBV27 to TRBJ2-7, with 7 bases identical to TRBD1. V shed 4 bases, J shed 6 bases, and the junction held 6 bases outside the gene matches. This CDR3 has 13 amino acids. From germline, CDR1 is MNHEY and CDR2 SMNVEV (reference sequence).

The genes are TRBV7-2 and TRBJ2-1; 14 bases match TRBD2. With V trimmed by 7 bases and J by 8 bases, 7 bases remained unmatched. CDR3 size: 15 residues. Germline values: CDR1 SGHTA, CDR2 FQGNSA. This chain's CDR3 is CASTFGTSGGHEQFF. For the CDR3, the DNA is TGTGCCAGCACCTTCGGGACTAGCGGGGGCCATGAGCAGTTCTTC.

This clonotype was found a few times. The chain has TRBV3-1 and TRBJ2-1, with 8 bases identical to TRBD2. Germline V gives CDR1 LGHDT, CDR2 YNNKEL (reference sequence). The CDR3 totals 16 residues. Trimming at V came to 0 bases and at J to 2 bases, leaving 3 bases not matched to a gene. In DNA, the CDR3 is TGTGCCAGCAGCCAAGAATTACTAGCGGCCTACAATGAGCAGTTCTTC. It yields the protein CASSQELLAAYNEQFF.

This clonotype was seen at least ten times. The chain recombines TRBV6-5 with TRBJ1-1; D is ambiguous. Trimming took 5 bases from V and 0 from J, leaving 16 bases between them. Germline values: CDR1 MNHEY, CDR2 SVGAGI. The CDR3 runs 16 residues. CDR3: CASSIDFRTVNTEAFF. The CDR3 coding sequence is TGTGCCAGCAGTATTGACTTTAGGACGGTGAACACTGAAGCTTTCTTT.

J is TRBJ2-2 and V is TRBV9, with D possibly TRBD2 on 6 matching bases. From germline, CDR1 is SGDLS and CDR2 YYNGEE. This CDR3 spans 17 amino acids. V dropped 4 bases and J dropped 1 base, with 17 bases sitting between them. CDR3 in DNA: TGTGCCAGCAGCATATATTCCGGGGGACTGAACACCGGGGAGCTGTTTTTT. It yields the protein CASSIYSGGLNTGELFF.

The V call is TRBV7-2, the J call TRBJ1-1, with 7 bases lining up with TRBD1. With 4 bases clipped from V and 11 bases from J, the junction kept 7 bases outside the gene matches. Germline V gene lookup returns CDR1 SGHTA and CDR2 FQGNSA. The CDR3 is made up of 12 amino acids. The CDR3 reads CASSSDRVKAFF. In DNA, the CDR3 is TGTGCCAGCAGCTCCGACAGGGTTAAGGCTTTCTTT.

This clonotype was seen a few times. The rearrangement links TRBV18 to TRBJ1-2, with D possibly TRBD1 on 5 matching bases. The CDR3 covers 14 residues. Trimming shortened V by 5 bases and J by 3 bases, and 13 bases separated the two germline ends. Germline V gene sequence: CDR1 KGHSH, CDR2 LQKENI. CDR3 residues: CASSSTGSHYGYTF. DNA of the CDR3: TGTGCCAGCTCATCTACAGGTTCACACTATGGCTACACCTTC.

The chain has TRBV19 and TRBJ2-7; D is unresolved. The V and J ends lost 3 bases and 3 bases respectively, with 9 bases between them. The CDR3 totals 13 residues. Germline CDR1 is LNHDA and CDR2 is SQIVND (reference sequence). CDR3: CASSIWKGYEQYF. The CDR3 DNA is TGTGCCAGTAGTATCTGGAAGGGCTACGAGCAGTACTTC. The full variable domain, completed using reference TRBV19 and TRBJ2-7, is DGGITQSPKYLFRKEGQNVTLSCEQNLNHDAMYWYRQDPGQGLRLIYYSQIVNDFQKGDIAEGYSVSREKKESFPLTVTSAQKNPTAFYLCASSIWKGYEQYFGPGTRLTVT.

This chain joins TRBV2 and TRBJ2-1; 15 bases are a match to TRBD2. Germline V gene data show CDR1 as SNHLY and CDR2 as FYNNEI. The ends lost 8 bases at V and 8 bases at J; junction bases unmatched: 4. This CDR3 has 14 residues. The CDR3 here is CASGGLAGGHEQFF. The CDR3 DNA reads TGTGCCAGCGGGGGACTAGCGGGGGGCCATGAGCAGTTCTTC. Variable domain in full (rest from reference TRBV2 and TRBJ2-1): EPEVTQTPSHQVTQMGQEVILRCVPISNHLYFYWYRQILGQKVEFLVSFYNNEISEKSEIFDDQFSVERPDGSNFTLKIRSTKLEDSAMYFCASGGLAGGHEQFFGPGTRLTVL.

This rearrangement joins TRBV20-1 to TRBJ1-2; 9 bases are shared with TRBD1. This CDR3 is built from 14 residues. V dropped 4 bases and J dropped 5; count of bases not matched to a gene: 8. CDR1 is DFQATT, CDR2 SNEGSKA, per germline (reference sequence). This CDR3 reads CSATISGTGYGYTF. The CDR3 coding sequence is TGCAGTGCTACCATTTCCGGGACAGGGTATGGCTACACCTTC.

The V gene is TRBV9, the J gene TRBJ1-2; D possibly corresponds to TRBD1 (6 bases). V dropped 3 bases and J dropped 3 bases, with 15 bases sitting between them. Germline values: CDR1 SGDLS, CDR2 YYNGEE. This CDR3 has 15 residues. This CDR3 is CASSATGRGDYGYTF. The CDR3 bases are TGTGCCAGCAGCGCTACAGGGAGGGGGGACTATGGCTACACCTTC.

This clonotype was observed a few times. At one end, the junction sequence differs from germline, possibly due to a read error. This chain connects TRBV12-3 or TRBV12-4 to TRBJ2-3; D remains unclear. CDR3 length equals 15 residues. This chain's CDR3 is CASSLDGFGTDTQYF. The DNA for the CDR3 is TGTGCCAGCAGCTTAGACGGGTTCGGCACAGATACGCAGTATTTT.

The table lists this clonotype with a few counts. The rearrangement joins TRBV4-1 to TRBJ2-7, with 8 bases that match TRBD2. Trimming removed 4 bases from V and 1 base from J; junction bases left unmatched: 15. The CDR3 runs 18 residues. Germline V CDR1 and CDR2: MGHRA, YSYEKL. The CDR3 spells CASSPTPARGASSYEQYF. CDR3 DNA: TGCGCCAGCAGCCCAACCCCTGCGCGGGGGGCGAGTTCCTACGAGCAGTACTTC.

This clonotype was seen only a few times. This rearrangement joins TRBV7-2 to TRBJ2-1; tentatively, D is TRBD2 (6 bases). The CDR3 spans 16 residues. Germline-derived CDR1 and CDR2 are SGHTA and FQGNSA. Trimming pared 1 base from V and 2 bases from J, leaving 12 bases between. The CDR3 sequence is CASSLGRDSPYNEQFF. The CDR3 coding sequence is TGTGCCAGCAGCTTAGGTAGGGACTCCCCCTACAATGAGCAGTTCTTC. Based on the CDR3 plus reference TRBV7-2 and TRBJ2-1, the full variable domain is GAGVSQSPSNKVTEKGKDVELRCDPISGHTALYWYRQSLGQGLEFLIYFQGNSAPDKSGLPSDRFSAERTGGSVSTLTIQRTQQEDSAVYLCASSLGRDSPYNEQFFGPGTRLTVL.

The rearrangement joins TRBV27 to TRBJ1-3, with a tentative D call TRBD1 (5 bases). Trimming stripped 0 bases from V and 4 bases from J, with 16 bases between. The germline V gene encodes CDR1 MNHEY and CDR2 SMNVEV (reference sequence). There are 17 residues in the CDR3. The CDR3 loop reads CASSLSFGGRSGNTIYF. The DNA of the CDR3 is TGTGCCAGCAGTTTATCCTTCGGGGGGAGGTCCGGAAACACCATATATTTT.

This clonotype was seen only a few times. This sequence joins TRBV10-3 and TRBJ2-7; unclear D gene. CDR3 length: 11 residues. Per germline, CDR1 ENHRY and CDR2 SYGVKD. The V end lost 10 bases, the J end lost 3 bases, and 10 bases lay between the germline ends. CDR3 in amino acids: CATAVVYEQYF. The CDR3 region has the DNA TGTGCCACGGCCGTCGTCTACGAGCAGTACTTC.

The V and J genes are TRBV4-1 and TRBJ2-7; 8 positions agree with TRBD2. The CDR3 is 16 residues long. The V gene's germline CDR1 is MGHRA and CDR2 YSYEKL. V shed 2 bases, J shed 3 bases, and the junction held 9 bases outside the gene matches. CDR3 sequence (DNA): TGCGCCAGCAGCCAATCTCTTGTCGGGAGGGGCTACGAGCAGTACTTC. The encoded protein is CASSQSLVGRGYEQYF.

This clonotype was found once. The chain recombines TRBV9 with TRBJ1-6; 8 bases are shared with TRBD1. The CDR3 covers 15 residues. The V gene's germline CDR1 is SGDLS and CDR2 YYNGEE. Germline trimming cut 0 bases from V and 11 bases from J; bases unmatched to any gene: 7. The CDR3: CASSVEDRDDPPLHF. CDR3 coding DNA: TGTGCCAGCAGCGTAGAGGACAGGGATGATCCACCCCTCCACTTT.

This clonotype was seen more than once but under ten times. The V and J genes are TRBV27 and TRBJ2-7, with D perhaps matching TRBD1 or TRBD2 (6 bases each). CDR1 is MNHEY, CDR2 SMNVEV, per germline (reference sequence). CDR3 length equals 14 residues. Between the trimmed V and J ends, which lost 5 bases and 0 bases, there was a span of 11 bases. CDR3 amino acids: CASSRGPPSYEQYF. The CDR3 DNA follows: TGTGCCAGCAGTCGGGGGCCCCCCTCCTACGAGCAGTACTTC.

This chain uses TRBV24-1 with TRBJ1-5; the D gene is possibly TRBD1 (5 bases). Trimming removed 9 bases at V and 6 bases at J, with 17 bases between. CDR3 length equals 14 residues. Germline lookup yields CDR1 KGHDR and CDR2 SFDVKD. As DNA, the CDR3 is TGTGCCACCCAGGGTTTAGGGCTAGGTCAGCCCCAGCATTTT. Protein product: CATQGLGLGQPQHF.

This clonotype was observed a handful of times. DNA for the CDR3: TGTGCCAGCAGTGGGACAGGGTCCGGCTACACCTTC. Translating gives CASSGTGSGYTF. The rearrangement links TRBV12-3 or TRBV12-4 to TRBJ1-2; 9 bases line up with TRBD1. V shed 5 bases and J 8 bases; nucleotides not matched to a gene: 3. There are 12 residues in the CDR3.

J is TRBJ2-7 and V is TRBV4-1; tentative D call: TRBD1 (6 bases). Trimming pared 4 bases from V and 0 bases from J, leaving 13 bases between. Germline CDR1 reads MGHRA; CDR2 reads YSYEKL. The CDR3 is 15 residues long. The CDR3 protein is CASSLDQGSSYEQYF. DNA for the CDR3: TGCGCCAGCAGCCTCGATCAGGGGAGCTCCTACGAGCAGTACTTC.

This clonotype turned up a few times. The V and J genes are TRBV29-1 and TRBJ2-3, with D perhaps TRBD1 (6 bases). The V end was cut by 6 bases, the J end by 2 bases, with 12 bases between. The CDR3 runs to 13 residues. Germline values: CDR1 SQVTM, CDR2 ANQGSEA. The CDR3 sequence: CSVSRGNTDTQYF. CDR3 nucleotides: TGCAGCGTATCAAGGGGGAACACAGATACGCAGTATTTT.

At least ten counts were recorded for this clonotype. This sequence joins TRBV7-9 and TRBJ1-2; 8 positions match TRBD1. J gave up 7 bases and V 2 bases, and 3 bases lay outside the gene matches. Germline loops: CDR1 SEHNR, CDR2 FQNEAQ (reference sequence). This CDR3 spans 13 amino acids. This chain's CDR3 is CASSLLGQAGYTF. CDR3 sequence (DNA): TGTGCCAGCAGCTTACTGGGACAGGCTGGCTACACCTTC.

The chain carries TRBV5-1 and TRBJ1-6; D uncertain. The CDR3 covers 13 residues. V was pared by 4 bases and J by 7 bases, with 9 bases between. Germline V gene sequence: CDR1 SGHRS, CDR2 YFSETQ. The chain's CDR3 is CASSPTENSPLHF. In DNA form, the CDR3 reads TGCGCCAGCAGCCCTACGGAGAATTCACCCCTCCACTTT.

The table lists this clonotype with many counts. The V call is TRBV10-3, the J call TRBJ1-1; D ambiguous. Per germline, CDR1 ENHRY and CDR2 SYGVKD. Trimming took off 0 bases at V and 3 bases at J, with 17 bases between the two ends. The CDR3 spans 17 residues. CDR3 protein: CAISESIAGGSHTEAFF. DNA for the CDR3: TGTGCCATCAGTGAGTCGATTGCCGGAGGGTCCCACACTGAAGCTTTCTTT.